Below, 16 T cell receptor beta chains from the same sample are listed, as sequenced in a study of blood T cell repertoires in COVID-19. Data came from immunoSEQ multiplex PCR; TCRdb stores just in-frame clones and leaves some out. The sample shows some 230,000 clones, about 80% of them seen only once. The specimen was peripheral blood. The receptors come from a woman aged 60-75 years with acute or convalescent COVID-19.

The chain has TRBV9 and TRBJ2-1; the match to TRBD2 covers 8 bases. The ends lost 1 base at V and 7 bases at J; junction bases unmatched: 7. Germline loops: CDR1 SGDLS, CDR2 YYNGEE. The CDR3 contains 15 residues. Here the CDR3 reads CASSVTSGGSNEQFF. Written as DNA, the CDR3 is TGTGCCAGCAGCGTAACCAGCGGGGGCTCTAATGAGCAGTTCTTC.

The V call is TRBV29-1, the J call TRBJ2-7; perhaps TRBD1 as D (6 bases). CDR3 size: 13 residues. The germline V and J ends were trimmed by 4 bases and 3 bases, with 13 bases remaining between them. Germline V gene lookup returns CDR1 SQVTM and CDR2 ANQGSEA. The CDR3 nucleotides read TGCAGCGTTGGACAGGTCGGAGTCTACGAGCAGTACTTC. Residues: CSVGQVGVYEQYF.

V is TRBV30 and J is TRBJ2-2; tentative D call: TRBD2 (7 bases). Germline V gene data show CDR1 as GTSNPN and CDR2 as SVGIG (reference sequence). The V and J ends lost 5 bases and 4 bases respectively, with 17 bases between them. This CDR3 has 15 residues. DNA for the CDR3: TGTGCCTGGTCGGGGGCTAGCGGACCCACCGGGGAGCTGTTTTTT. Translation gives CAWSGASGPTGELFF.

The chain carries TRBV28 and TRBJ2-5; TRBD1 aligns across 9 bases. The trim removed 6 bases at V and 4 bases at J, leaving 9 bases unmatched. CDR1 and CDR2 (germline): MDHEN, SYDVKM. The CDR3 has 15 residues. CDR3 sequence: CASRLGTGLRETQYF. The CDR3, as DNA: TGTGCCAGCAGACTGGGGACAGGGCTGAGAGAGACCCAGTACTTC.

The chain links TRBV11-1 to TRBJ2-5; 10 bases are shared with TRBD1. V was pared by 5 bases and J by 5 bases, with 8 bases of the junction left unmatched. This CDR3 comprises 15 residues. CDR1 and CDR2 (germline): SGHAT, FQDESV (reference sequence). In DNA form, the CDR3 reads TGTGCCAGCAGCCGAAGAGAGGACAGGGGGGAGACCCAGTACTTC. It encodes CASSRREDRGETQYF.

This clone was observed once. The rearrangement joins TRBV9 to TRBJ2-5, with D possibly TRBD2 on 6 matching bases. This CDR3 is built from 16 residues. Trimming pared 2 bases from V and 5 bases from J, leaving 19 bases between. The germline gives CDR1 SGDLS, CDR2 YYNGEE. The CDR3 DNA follows: TGTGCCAGCAGCGTTGGGGGGATGGGCGCAGGGGAGACCCAGTACTTC. It specifies CASSVGGMGAGETQYF.

The count of this clone is one. The CDR3 sequence: CASSLVGLGGIGEQYF. CDR3 DNA: TGTGCCAGCAGCTTAGTAGGCCTCGGAGGGATAGGCGAGCAGTACTTC. This rearrangement joins TRBV11-2 to TRBJ2-7; the D gene is possibly TRBD2 (6 bases). The germline V and J ends were trimmed by 1 base and 6 bases, with 19 bases remaining between them. CDR3 length: 16 amino acids. The germline CDR1 and CDR2 sequences are SGHAT and FQNNGV.

The J gene is TRBJ2-1, the V gene TRBV7-8; tentative D call: TRBD2 (6 bases). Germline V CDR1 and CDR2: SGHVS, FQNEAQ. CDR3 length: 12 amino acids. The V end lost 4 bases, the J end lost 12 bases, and 13 bases lay between the germline ends. CDR3 bases: TGTGCCAGCAGCTCAAACTGGCGGGGGCAGTTCTTC. It yields the protein CASSSNWRGQFF.

As regards this clone: Different DNA sequences within this sample yield the same CDR3. The V gene is TRBV6-5, the J gene TRBJ2-7, with 8 bases identical to TRBD1. Germline V gene lookup returns CDR1 MNHEY and CDR2 SVGAGI. The CDR3 length is 14 residues. V lost 6 bases and J lost 2; bases outside the gene matches: 6. DNA for the CDR3: TGTGCCAGCAGACCAGGACAGGGCCCCTACGAGCAGTACTTC. This codes for CASRPGQGPYEQYF.

This clone was recorded only once. This chain connects TRBV10-3 to TRBJ2-7; no firm D call. The CDR3 has 13 amino acids. Germline-derived CDR1 and CDR2 are ENHRY and SYGVKD. The ends were cut back, 3 bases at V and 0 bases at J, with 6 bases in the middle. CDR3 nucleotide sequence: TGTGCCATCAGTGAAGAGGTCTCCTACGAGCAGTACTTC. The encoded protein is CAISEEVSYEQYF.

The rearrangement links TRBV7-2 to TRBJ2-7, with 7 bases fitting TRBD2. Germline V lookup: CDR1 SGHTA, CDR2 FQGNSA. CDR3 length: 13 residues. Trimming at V came to 1 base and at J to 3 bases, leaving 0 bases not matched to a gene. The DNA of the CDR3 is TGTGCCAGCAGCTTAGGCGGGGGCTACGAGCAGTACTTC. Translation gives CASSLGGGYEQYF.

This clone was counted a few times. This chain joins TRBV19 and TRBJ2-1, with unresolved D. The CDR3 runs to 13 residues. The germline CDR1 and CDR2 sequences are LNHDA and SQIVND (reference sequence). The V end lost 0 bases, the J end lost 12 bases, and 12 bases lay between the germline ends. This chain's CDR3 is CASSIDLGPRQFF. CDR3 nucleotides: TGTGCCAGTAGTATAGATCTTGGTCCGAGGCAGTTCTTC.

The V call is TRBV9, the J call TRBJ2-3, with D perhaps matching TRBD2 (6 bases). The CDR3 extends over 13 amino acids. Looked up from germline, CDR1 is SGDLS and CDR2 is YYNGEE. Trimming took 0 bases from V and 6 from J, leaving 8 bases between them. CDR3 protein: CASSVELADTQYF. The CDR3 region has the DNA TGTGCCAGCAGCGTAGAACTAGCTGATACGCAGTATTTT.

The CDR3: CASSVGQGGNTEAFF. In DNA, the CDR3 is TGTGCCAGCAGCGTTGGACAGGGCGGAAACACTGAAGCTTTCTTT. The chain couples TRBV7-2 to TRBJ1-1, with 8 bases lining up with TRBD1. The germline CDR1 and CDR2 sequences are SGHTA and FQGNSA. The CDR3 consists of 15 residues. V shed 5 bases and J 2 bases; nucleotides not matched to a gene: 7.

This chain joins TRBV19 and TRBJ2-7, with 12 bases identical to TRBD1. The germline gives CDR1 LNHDA, CDR2 SQIVND (reference sequence). J was trimmed by 7 bases and V by 7 bases; bases with no gene match: 11. This CDR3 has 15 residues. The CDR3 loop reads CASKGLGQGAEEQYF. The CDR3 DNA is TGTGCCAGTAAAGGTTTGGGACAGGGGGCGGAAGAGCAGTACTTC.

This clone turned up a few times. The J gene is TRBJ1-1, the V gene TRBV4-1; D possibly corresponds to TRBD1 (5 bases). The CDR3 has 17 amino acids. CDR1 and CDR2 (germline): MGHRA, YSYEKL. Deletions cut 0 bases from V and 0 bases from J, with 14 bases between. The CDR3 bases are TGCGCCAGCAGCCAAGAGATCAGACAGCCGATGAACACTGAAGCTTTCTTT. Protein: CASSQEIRQPMNTEAFF.